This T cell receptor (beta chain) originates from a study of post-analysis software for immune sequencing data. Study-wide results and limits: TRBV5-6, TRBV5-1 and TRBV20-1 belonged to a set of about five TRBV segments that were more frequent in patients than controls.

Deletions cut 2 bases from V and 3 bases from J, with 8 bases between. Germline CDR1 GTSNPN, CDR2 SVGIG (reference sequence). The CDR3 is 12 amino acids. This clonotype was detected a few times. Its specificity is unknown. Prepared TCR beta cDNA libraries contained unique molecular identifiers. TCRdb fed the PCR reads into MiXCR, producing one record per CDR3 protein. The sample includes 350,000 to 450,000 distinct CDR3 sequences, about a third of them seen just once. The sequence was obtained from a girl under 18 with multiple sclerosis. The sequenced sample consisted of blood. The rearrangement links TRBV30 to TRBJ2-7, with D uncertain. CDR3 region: CAWSTGSYEQYF. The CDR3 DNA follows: TGTGCCTGGAGTACGGGCAGCTACGAGCAGTACTTC.